This entry features one T cell receptor (beta chain) sequence. Its target is not known. Primers for the PCR totalled 60 Vbeta and 13 Jbeta. Clones were sequenced by immunoSEQ multiplex PCR, and TCRdb holds only the in-frame ones, with some missing. Here the sample spans approximately 150,000 clones, around three quarters being singletons. The data belong to a study of cytomegalovirus exposure and HLA in healthy donors. This CDR3 region has 14 residues. The germline gives CDR1 SGHAT, CDR2 FQDESV (reference sequence). Trimming took off 6 bases at V and 3 bases at J, with 15 bases between the two ends. Study outcomes and limitations: High sensitivity and specificity were reportedly achieved when the classifier diagnosed cytomegalovirus status. Per a later analysis, HLA-associated TCR beta chains showed more clonal expansion than other, equally common TCR beta chains.

The source material was PBMCs. The chain recombines TRBV11-1 with TRBJ2-7; weak D call: TRBD1 (6 bases). The clonotype comes from a man aged 40-55 years in good health and CMV-seropositive. CDR3 nucleotides: TGTGCCAGCAGTGCGACAGGTGGGCTCTACGAGCAGTACTTC. The encoded protein is CASSATGGLYEQYF. The complete variable domain, with remaining parts taken from reference TRBV11-1 and TRBJ2-7, reads EAEVAQSPRYKITEKSQAVAFWCDPISGHATLYWYRQILGQGPELLVQFQDESVVDDSQLPKDRFSAERLKGVDSTLKIQPAELGDSAMYLCASSATGGLYEQYFGPGTRLTVT.